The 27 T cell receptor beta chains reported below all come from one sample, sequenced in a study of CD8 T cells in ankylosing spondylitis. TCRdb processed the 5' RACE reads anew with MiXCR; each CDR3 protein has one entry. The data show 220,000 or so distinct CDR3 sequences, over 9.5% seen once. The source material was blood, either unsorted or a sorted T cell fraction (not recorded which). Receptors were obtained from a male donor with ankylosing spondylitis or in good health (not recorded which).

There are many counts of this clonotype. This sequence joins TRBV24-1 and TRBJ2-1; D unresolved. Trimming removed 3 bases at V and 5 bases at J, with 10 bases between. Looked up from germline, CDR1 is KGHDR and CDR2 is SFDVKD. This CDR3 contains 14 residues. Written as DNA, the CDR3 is TGTGCCACCAGTGATGGCCGGGCCCACAATGAGCAGTTCTTC. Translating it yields CATSDGRAHNEQFF.

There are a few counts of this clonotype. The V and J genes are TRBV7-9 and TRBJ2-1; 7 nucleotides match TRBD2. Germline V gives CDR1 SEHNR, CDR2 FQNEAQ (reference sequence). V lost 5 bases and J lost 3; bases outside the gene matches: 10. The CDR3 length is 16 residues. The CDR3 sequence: CASSRSLAEIYNEQFF. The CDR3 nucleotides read TGTGCCAGCAGCCGCTCCCTAGCGGAAATCTACAATGAGCAGTTCTTC.

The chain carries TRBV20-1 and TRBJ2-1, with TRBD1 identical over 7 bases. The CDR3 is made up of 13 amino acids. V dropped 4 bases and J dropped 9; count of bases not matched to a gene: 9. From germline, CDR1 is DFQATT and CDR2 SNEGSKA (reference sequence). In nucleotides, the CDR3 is TGCAGTGCTATCGGGCAGGGGGTAGGTGAGCAGTTCTTC. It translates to CSAIGQGVGEQFF.

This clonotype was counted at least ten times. The CDR3: CASSLTEKGQGRFYEQYF. The CDR3, as DNA: TGTGCCAGCAGCTTAACCGAGAAAGGACAGGGGAGATTCTACGAGCAGTACTTC. V usage is TRBV11-1 and J usage is TRBJ2-7; TRBD1 agrees at 9 bases. The CDR3 is made up of 18 amino acids. In germline, CDR1 is SGHAT, CDR2 FQDESV (reference sequence). Germline trimming cut 2 bases from V and 3 bases from J; bases unmatched to any gene: 14.

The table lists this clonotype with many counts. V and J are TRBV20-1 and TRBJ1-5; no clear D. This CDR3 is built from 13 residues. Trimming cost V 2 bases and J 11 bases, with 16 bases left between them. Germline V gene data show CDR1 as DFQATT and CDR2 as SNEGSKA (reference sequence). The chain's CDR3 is CSARTPGGVAQHF. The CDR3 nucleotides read TGCAGTGCTAGAACACCGGGCGGTGTAGCCCAGCATTTT.

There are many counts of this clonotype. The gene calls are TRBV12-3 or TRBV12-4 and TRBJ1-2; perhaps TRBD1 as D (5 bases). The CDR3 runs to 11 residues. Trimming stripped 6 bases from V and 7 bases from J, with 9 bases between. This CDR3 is CASRGGSGYTF. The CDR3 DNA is TGTGCCAGCAGGGGGGGGAGTGGCTACACCTTC.

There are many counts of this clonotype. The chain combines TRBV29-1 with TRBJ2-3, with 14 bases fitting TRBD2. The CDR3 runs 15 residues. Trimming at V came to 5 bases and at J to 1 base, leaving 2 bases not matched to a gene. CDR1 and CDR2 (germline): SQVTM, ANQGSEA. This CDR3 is CSVSGLAGGTDTQYF. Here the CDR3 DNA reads TGCAGCGTTTCGGGACTAGCGGGGGGCACAGATACGCAGTATTTT.

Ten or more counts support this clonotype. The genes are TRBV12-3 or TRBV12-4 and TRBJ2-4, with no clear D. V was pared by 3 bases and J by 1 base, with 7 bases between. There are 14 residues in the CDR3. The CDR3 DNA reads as TGTGCCAGCAGTTTTGGTCCGGCCAAAAACATTCAGTACTTC. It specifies CASSFGPAKNIQYF.

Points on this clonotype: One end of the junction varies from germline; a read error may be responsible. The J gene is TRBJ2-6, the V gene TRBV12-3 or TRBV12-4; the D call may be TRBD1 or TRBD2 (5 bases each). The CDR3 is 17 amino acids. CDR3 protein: CAISLGTDLTGANVLTF. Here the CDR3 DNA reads TGTGCCATCAGTTTAGGGACGGATCTCACTGGGGCCAACGTCCTGACTTTC.

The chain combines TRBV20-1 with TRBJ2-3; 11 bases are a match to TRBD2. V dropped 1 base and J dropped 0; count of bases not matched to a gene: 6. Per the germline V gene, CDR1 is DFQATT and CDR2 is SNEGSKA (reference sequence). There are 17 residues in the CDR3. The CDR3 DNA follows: TGCAGTGCTAGAGTTCGGGCTAGCGGGGGGAGCACAGATACGCAGTATTTT. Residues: CSARVRASGGSTDTQYF.

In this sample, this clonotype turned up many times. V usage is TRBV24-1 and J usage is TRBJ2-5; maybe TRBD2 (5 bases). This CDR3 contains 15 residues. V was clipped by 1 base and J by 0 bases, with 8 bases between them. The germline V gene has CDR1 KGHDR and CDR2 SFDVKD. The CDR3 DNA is TGTGCCACCAGTGATTTTTTCGGGGACCAAGAGACCCAGTACTTC. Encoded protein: CATSDFFGDQETQYF.

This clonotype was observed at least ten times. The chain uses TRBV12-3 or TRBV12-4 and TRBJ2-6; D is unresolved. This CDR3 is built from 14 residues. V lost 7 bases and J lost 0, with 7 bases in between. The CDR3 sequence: CASKGSSGANVLTF. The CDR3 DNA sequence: TGTGCCAGCAAGGGCAGCTCTGGGGCCAACGTCCTGACTTTC.

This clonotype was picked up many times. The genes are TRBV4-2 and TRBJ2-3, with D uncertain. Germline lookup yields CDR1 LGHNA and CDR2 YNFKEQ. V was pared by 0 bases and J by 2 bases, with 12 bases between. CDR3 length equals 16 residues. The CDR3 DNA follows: TGTGCCAGCAGCCAAGAGAGCCGTCCCGACACAGATACGCAGTATTTT. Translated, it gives CASSQESRPDTDTQYF.

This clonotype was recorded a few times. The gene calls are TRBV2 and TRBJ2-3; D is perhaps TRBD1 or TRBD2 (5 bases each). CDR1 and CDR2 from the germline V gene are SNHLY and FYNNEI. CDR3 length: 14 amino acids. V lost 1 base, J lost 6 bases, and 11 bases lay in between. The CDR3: CASSEGGPPDTQYF. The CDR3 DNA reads TGTGCCAGCAGTGAAGGGGGACCTCCTGATACGCAGTATTTT.

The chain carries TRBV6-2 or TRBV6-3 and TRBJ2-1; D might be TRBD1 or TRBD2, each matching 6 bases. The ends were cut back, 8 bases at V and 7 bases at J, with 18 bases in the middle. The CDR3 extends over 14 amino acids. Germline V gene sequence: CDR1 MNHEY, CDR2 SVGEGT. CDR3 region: CASLGLGGQNEQFF. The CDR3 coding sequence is TGTGCCAGCCTCGGTTTGGGGGGCCAGAATGAGCAGTTCTTC.

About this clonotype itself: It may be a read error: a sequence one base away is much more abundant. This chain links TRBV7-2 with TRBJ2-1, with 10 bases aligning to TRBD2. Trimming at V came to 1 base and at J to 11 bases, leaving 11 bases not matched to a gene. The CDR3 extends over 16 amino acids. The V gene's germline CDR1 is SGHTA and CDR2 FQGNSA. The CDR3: CASSLGLAGASSKQFF. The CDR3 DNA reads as TGTGCCAGCAGCTTAGGACTAGCGGGCGCGTCATCTAAGCAGTTCTTC.

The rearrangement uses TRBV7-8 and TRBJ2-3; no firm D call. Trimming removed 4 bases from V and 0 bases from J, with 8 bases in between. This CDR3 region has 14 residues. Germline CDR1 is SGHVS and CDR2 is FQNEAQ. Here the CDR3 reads CASSSSKSTDTQYF. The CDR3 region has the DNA TGTGCCAGCAGCTCTTCTAAGAGCACAGATACGCAGTATTTT. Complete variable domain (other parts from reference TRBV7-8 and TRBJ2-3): GAGVSQSPRYKVAKRGQDVALRCDPISGHVSLFWYQQALGQGPEFLTYFQNEAQLDKSGLPSDRFFAERPEGSVSTLKIQRTQQEDSAVYLCASSSSKSTDTQYFGPGTRLTVL.

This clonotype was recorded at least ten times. DNA of the CDR3: TGTGCCAGCAGTTGGGCCAACGTCCTGACTTTC. Its protein is CASSWANVLTF. The chain employs TRBV12-3 or TRBV12-4 and TRBJ2-6; D is ambiguous. CDR3 length: 11 residues. The V and J ends lost 4 bases and 5 bases respectively, with 0 bases between them.

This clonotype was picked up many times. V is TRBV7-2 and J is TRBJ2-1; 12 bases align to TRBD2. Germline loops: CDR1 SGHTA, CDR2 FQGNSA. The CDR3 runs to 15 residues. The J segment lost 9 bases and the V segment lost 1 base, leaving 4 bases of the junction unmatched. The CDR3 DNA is TGTGCCAGCAGCTTAGACCCGACTAGCGGGGGTGAGCAGTTCTTC. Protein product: CASSLDPTSGGEQFF.

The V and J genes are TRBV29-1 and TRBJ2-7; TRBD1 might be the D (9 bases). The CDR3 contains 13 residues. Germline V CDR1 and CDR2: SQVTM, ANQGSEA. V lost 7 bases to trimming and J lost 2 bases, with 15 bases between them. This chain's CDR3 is CSAGGTGTYEQYF. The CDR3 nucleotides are TGCAGCGCGGGGGGGACAGGGACCTACGAGCAGTACTTC.

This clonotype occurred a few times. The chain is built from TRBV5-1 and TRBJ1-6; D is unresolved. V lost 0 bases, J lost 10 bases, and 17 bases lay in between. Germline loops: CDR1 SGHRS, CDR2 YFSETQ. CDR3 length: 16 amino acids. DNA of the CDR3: TGCGCCAGCAGCTTGGATGGGGAAATCCTTCGGTCACCCCTCCACTTT. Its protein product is CASSLDGEILRSPLHF. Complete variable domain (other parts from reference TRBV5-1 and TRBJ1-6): KAGVTQTPRYLIKTRGQQVTLSCSPISGHRSVSWYQQTPGQGLQFLFEYFSETQRNKGNFPGRFSGRQFSNSRSEMNVSTLELGDSALYLCASSLDGEILRSPLHFGNGTRLTVT.

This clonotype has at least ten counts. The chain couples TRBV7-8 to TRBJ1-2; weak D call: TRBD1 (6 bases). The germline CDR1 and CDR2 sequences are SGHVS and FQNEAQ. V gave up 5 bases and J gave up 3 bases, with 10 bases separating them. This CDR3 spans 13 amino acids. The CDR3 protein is CASSPRTDYGYTF. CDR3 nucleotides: TGTGCCAGCAGCCCTCGGACAGACTATGGCTACACCTTC. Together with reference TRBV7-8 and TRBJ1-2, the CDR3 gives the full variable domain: GAGVSQSPRYKVAKRGQDVALRCDPISGHVSLFWYQQALGQGPEFLTYFQNEAQLDKSGLPSDRFFAERPEGSVSTLKIQRTQQEDSAVYLCASSPRTDYGYTFGSGTRLTVV.

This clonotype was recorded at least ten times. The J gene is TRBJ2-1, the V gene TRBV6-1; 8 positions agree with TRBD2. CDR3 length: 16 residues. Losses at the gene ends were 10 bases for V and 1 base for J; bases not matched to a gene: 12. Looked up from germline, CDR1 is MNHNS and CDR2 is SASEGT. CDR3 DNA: TGTGCCACTCTCCCTCTCGGGGGGGCTTCCTACAATGAGCAGTTCTTC. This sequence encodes CATLPLGGASYNEQFF.

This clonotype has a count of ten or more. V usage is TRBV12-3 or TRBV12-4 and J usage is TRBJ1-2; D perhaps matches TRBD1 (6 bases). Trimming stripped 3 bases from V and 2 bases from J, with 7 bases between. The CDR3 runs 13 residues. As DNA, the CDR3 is TGTGCCAGCAGTTTGGACAGAAACTATGGCTACACCTTC. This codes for CASSLDRNYGYTF.

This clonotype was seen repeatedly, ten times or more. CDR3 in DNA: TGTGCCAGCAGCGCCAACACCGGGACAGTGAGCTCCTACGAGCAGTACTTC. The encoded protein is CASSANTGTVSSYEQYF. The chain is built from TRBV9 and TRBJ2-7, with 7 bases lining up with TRBD1. Germline V gives CDR1 SGDLS, CDR2 YYNGEE. V shed 3 bases, J shed 0 bases, and the junction held 12 bases outside the gene matches. This CDR3 is built from 17 residues.

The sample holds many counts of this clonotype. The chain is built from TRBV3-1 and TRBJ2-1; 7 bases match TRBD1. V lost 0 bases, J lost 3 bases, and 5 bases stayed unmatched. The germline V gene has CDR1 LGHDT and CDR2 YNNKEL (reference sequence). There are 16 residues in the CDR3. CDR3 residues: CASSQDRGDSYNEQFF. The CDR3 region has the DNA TGTGCCAGCAGCCAAGATCGAGGGGACAGCTACAATGAGCAGTTCTTC.

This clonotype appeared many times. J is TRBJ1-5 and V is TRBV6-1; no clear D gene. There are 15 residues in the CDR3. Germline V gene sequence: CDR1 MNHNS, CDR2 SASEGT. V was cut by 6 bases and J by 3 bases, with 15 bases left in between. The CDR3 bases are TGTGCCAGCAGCCTCCGGGCTCTGGACAATCAGCCCCAGCATTTT. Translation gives CASSLRALDNQPQHF.